These 5 T cell receptor beta chains share one sample of origin, sequenced in a study of naive and memory T cell subsets. Adult healthy volunteers gave 2.5 ml peripheral blood for whole-blood RNA. Reverse transcription of blood and skin TCR RNA was primed at alpha and beta constant regions. TCRdb reprocessed the 5' RACE reads via MiXCR and lists one record per CDR3 protein. The sample has tens of thousands of distinct CDR3 sequences, about 4.4% seen once. All receptors come from a male donor in good health.

In its sample, this clonotype was seen many times. The V gene is TRBV12-3 or TRBV12-4, the J gene TRBJ2-3, with 10 bases that match TRBD2. The J segment lost 4 bases and the V segment lost 5 bases, leaving 12 bases of the junction unmatched. CDR3 length: 17 amino acids. CDR3 nucleotides: TGTGCCAGCAGTCTCCCTATACTAGCGGGGTCACCAGATACGCAGTATTTT. It yields the protein CASSLPILAGSPDTQYF.

There are many counts of this clonotype. This chain joins TRBV29-1 and TRBJ1-4, with a weak D call TRBD1 (5 bases). Germline-derived CDR1 and CDR2 are SQVTM and ANQGSEA. The V end was cut by 6 bases, the J end by 7 bases, with 15 bases between. The CDR3 runs 13 residues. CDR3 in amino acids: CSVPGRLGEKLFF. The DNA for the CDR3 is TGCAGCGTACCGGGACGATTGGGTGAAAAACTGTTTTTT.

In its sample, this clonotype was seen many times. V and J are TRBV11-2 and TRBJ2-2; maybe TRBD1 (6 bases). V was clipped by 2 bases and J by 4 bases, with 8 bases between them. CDR1 SGHAT and CDR2 FQNNGV come from the germline V gene. The CDR3 runs 14 residues. This chain's CDR3 is CASSLLDSTGELFF. CDR3 coding DNA: TGTGCCAGCAGCTTACTGGACAGCACCGGGGAGCTGTTTTTT.

J is TRBJ2-2 and V is TRBV6-6, with 7 bases fitting TRBD1. Germline values: CDR1 MNHNY, CDR2 SVGAGI (reference sequence). The CDR3 is made up of 14 amino acids. Trimming removed 6 bases from V and 5 bases from J; junction bases left unmatched: 6. The CDR3 DNA is TGTGCCAGCAGCTCCGGACAGGTGACCGGGGAGCTGTTTTTT. Translated, it gives CASSSGQVTGELFF.

The gene calls are TRBV6-6 and TRBJ1-2; D might be TRBD1 (5 bases). V lost 8 bases, J lost 7 bases, and 23 bases lay in between. The CDR3 spans 15 residues. Germline V gene sequence: CDR1 MNHNY, CDR2 SVGAGI (reference sequence). The CDR3, as DNA: TGTGCCAGCTCGACCCTAGGAGGGGCCTTGGCTGGCTACACCTTC. This gives the protein CASSTLGGALAGYTF.